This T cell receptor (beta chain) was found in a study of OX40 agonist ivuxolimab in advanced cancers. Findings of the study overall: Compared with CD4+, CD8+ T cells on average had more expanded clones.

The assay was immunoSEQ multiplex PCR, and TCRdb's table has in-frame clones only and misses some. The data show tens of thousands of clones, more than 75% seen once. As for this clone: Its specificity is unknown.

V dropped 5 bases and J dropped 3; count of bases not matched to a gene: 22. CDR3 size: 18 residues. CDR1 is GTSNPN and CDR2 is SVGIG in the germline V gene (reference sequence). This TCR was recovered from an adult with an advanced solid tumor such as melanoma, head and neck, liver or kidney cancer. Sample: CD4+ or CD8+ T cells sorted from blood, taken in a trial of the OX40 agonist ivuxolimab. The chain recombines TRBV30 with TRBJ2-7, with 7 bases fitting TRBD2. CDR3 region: CAWSEPRAGLPRSYEQYF. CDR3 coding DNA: TGTGCCTGGTCCGAGCCTCGTGCGGGACTACCAAGAAGCTACGAGCAGTACTTC.